This T cell receptor (beta chain) derives from a study of CD8+ T cells in alopecia areata. Lesional scalp punch biopsies and peripheral blood came from alopecia areata patients. Once RNA had been extracted, it was reverse transcribed into cDNA to act as the sequencing template. Sequencing used immunoSEQ multiplex PCR; TCRdb keeps in-frame clones, though not all of them. The sample carries hundreds of thousands of clones, roughly 69% recorded once. CDR1 and CDR2 (germline): SGHAT, FQNNGV. V trimming: 5 bases; J trimming: 0 bases; junction bases outside the gene matches: 4. CDR3 length: 15 residues. This TCR derives from a human donor with alopecia areata. The chain has TRBV11-2 and TRBJ2-3; TRBD1 matches at 8 bases. Sequencing was performed on CD4+ T cells sorted from blood, taken at week 0. CDR3 in amino acids: CASSRGQVSTDTQYF. CDR3 sequence (DNA): TGTGCCAGCAGCCGGGGACAGGTCAGCACAGATACGCAGTATTTT.